The T cell receptor beta chain under discussion was sequenced for a study of shared clonotypes between healthy human individuals. Study conclusions and caveats: Estimated clonotype richness was generally higher in naive than memory subsets.

Sequencing used immunoSEQ multiplex PCR; TCRdb keeps in-frame clones, though not all of them. The table includes 900,000 to 1,200,000 clones, approximately 80% detected once. As to this clone: Its antigen is unknown.

Sequenced material: memory CD4+ T cells from PBMCs. The subset was: CD45RA-negative fraction. The source is a man aged 18 to 35 in good health. Some clones in this sample may be carry-over from other donors' samples.

CDR3 bases: TGTGCCAGCACCCAGGGGGGACAGGGCTACAATGAGCAGTTCTTC. It yields the protein CASTQGGQGYNEQFF. J is TRBJ2-1 and V is TRBV9; 9 bases are a match to TRBD1. CDR1 is SGDLS and CDR2 is YYNGEE in the germline V gene. The CDR3 has 15 residues. The junction had 7 bases not matched to a gene; V was cut back by 6 bases and J by 3 bases.